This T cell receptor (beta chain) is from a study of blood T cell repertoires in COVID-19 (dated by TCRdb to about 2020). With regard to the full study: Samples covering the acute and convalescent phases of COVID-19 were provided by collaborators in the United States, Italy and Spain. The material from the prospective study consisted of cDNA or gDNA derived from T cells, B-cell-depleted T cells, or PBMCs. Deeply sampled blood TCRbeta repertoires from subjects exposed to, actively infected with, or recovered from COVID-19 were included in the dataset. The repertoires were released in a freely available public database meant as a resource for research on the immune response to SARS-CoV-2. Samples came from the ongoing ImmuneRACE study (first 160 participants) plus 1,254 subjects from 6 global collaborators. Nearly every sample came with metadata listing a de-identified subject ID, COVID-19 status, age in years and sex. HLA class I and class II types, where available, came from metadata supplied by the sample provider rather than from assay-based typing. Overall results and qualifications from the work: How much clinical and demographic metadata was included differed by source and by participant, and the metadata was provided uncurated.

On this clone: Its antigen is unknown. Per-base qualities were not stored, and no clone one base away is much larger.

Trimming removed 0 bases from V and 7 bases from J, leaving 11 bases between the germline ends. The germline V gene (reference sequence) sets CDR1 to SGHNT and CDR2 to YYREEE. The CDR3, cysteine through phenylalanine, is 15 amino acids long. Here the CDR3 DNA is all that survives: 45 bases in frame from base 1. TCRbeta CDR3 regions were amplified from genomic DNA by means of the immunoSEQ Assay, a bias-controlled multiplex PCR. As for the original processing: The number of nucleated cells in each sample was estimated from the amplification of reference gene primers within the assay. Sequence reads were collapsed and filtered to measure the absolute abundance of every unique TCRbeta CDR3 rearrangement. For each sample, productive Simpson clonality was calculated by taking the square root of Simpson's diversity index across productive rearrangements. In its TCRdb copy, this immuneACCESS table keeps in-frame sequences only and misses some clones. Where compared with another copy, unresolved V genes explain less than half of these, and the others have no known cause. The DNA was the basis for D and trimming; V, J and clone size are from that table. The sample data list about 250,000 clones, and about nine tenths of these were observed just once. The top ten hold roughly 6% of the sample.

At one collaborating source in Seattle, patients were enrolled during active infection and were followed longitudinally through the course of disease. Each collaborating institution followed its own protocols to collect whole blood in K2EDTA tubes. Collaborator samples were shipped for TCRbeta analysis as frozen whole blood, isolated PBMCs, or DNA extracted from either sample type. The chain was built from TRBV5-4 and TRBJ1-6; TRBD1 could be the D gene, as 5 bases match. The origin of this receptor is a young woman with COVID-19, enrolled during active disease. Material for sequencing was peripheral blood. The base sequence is TGTGCCAGCAGCTTGGGGGGCTACTTGAATTCACCCCTCCACTTT. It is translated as CASSLGGYLNSPLHF.